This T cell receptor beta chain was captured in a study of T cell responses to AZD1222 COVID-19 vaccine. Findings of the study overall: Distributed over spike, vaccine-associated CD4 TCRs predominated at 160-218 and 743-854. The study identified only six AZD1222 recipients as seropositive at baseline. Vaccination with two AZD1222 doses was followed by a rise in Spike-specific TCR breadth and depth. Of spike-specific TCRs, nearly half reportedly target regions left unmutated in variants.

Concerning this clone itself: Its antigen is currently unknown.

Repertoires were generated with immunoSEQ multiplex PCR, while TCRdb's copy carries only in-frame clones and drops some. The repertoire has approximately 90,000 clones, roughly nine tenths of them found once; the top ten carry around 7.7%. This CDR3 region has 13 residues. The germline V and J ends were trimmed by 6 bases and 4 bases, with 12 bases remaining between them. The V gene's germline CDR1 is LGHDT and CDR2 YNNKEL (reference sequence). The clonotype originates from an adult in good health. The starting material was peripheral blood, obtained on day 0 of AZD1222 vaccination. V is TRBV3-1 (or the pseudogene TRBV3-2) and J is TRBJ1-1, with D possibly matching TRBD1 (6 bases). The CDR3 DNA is TGTGCCAGCAGTCCAGGAGGGGGCACTGAAGCTTTCTTT. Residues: CASSPGGGTEAFF.